The T cell receptor (beta chain) under discussion was sequenced for a study of spatial heterogeneity in lung cancer (dated by TCRdb to the late 2010s). Turning to the overall study: Beta-chain transcripts were consistently detected in greater numbers than alpha-chain transcripts, which likely reflected higher beta-chain transcript abundance. In the raw uncorrected reads, each unique combination of TCR and UMI appeared on average more than ten times. In non-small cell lung cancer, the study quantitatively compared TCR alpha and beta repertoires across several tumor regions, matched nontumor lung, and blood. The study linked features of the TCR repertoire to counts of nonsynonymous mutations, which were determined by whole-exome sequencing of tumor tissue. Both alpha and beta chains were TCR-sequenced in hundreds of tumor regions, about 64 matched nontumor lung samples and around 54 PBMC samples obtained at surgery.

Spanning cysteine to phenylalanine, the CDR3 consists of 16 amino acids. Here the CDR3 DNA is all that survives: 48 bases in frame from base 1. CDR1 and CDR2, looked up from the germline V gene (reference sequence), are MNHEY and SMNVEV. V ends up 5 bases short and J 2 bases short, with an unmatched junction base count of 10. The intended sense of this specimen's time point label: sample taken at primary tumor resection. Whole RNA extracted from tumor and nontumor lung tissue, or from cryopreserved PBMC samples, was used for TCR sequencing without cell sorting. Samples were obtained from around 72 patients with early-stage, untreated non-small cell lung cancer from the lung TRACERx cohort. Patients were selected for TCR sequencing only if sufficient RNA was available from at least two tumor regions. What the authors observed across the whole study: Ubiquitous expanded tumor TCRs were found in blood more often at tumor resection than at routine follow-up. Confirming at a functional level the hypothesis that regional TCRs recognize regional mutations was considered to require additional single-cell paired TCR alpha and beta sequencing.

Libraries were constructed by 5' RACE. Reads for this sample came from a NextSeq 500. The TCR library protocol attached a unique molecular identifier to each TCR cDNA molecule to allow correction of PCR and sequencing errors. Per the original workflow: TCR identification, UMI-based error correction and CDR3 extraction were performed with Decombinator tools. Expanded TCRs were defined as those above a frequency of 2 per 1,000, corresponding to the top 1% of the tumor frequency distribution. Rényi diversity was computed with the R vegan package after subsampling each repertoire 100 times to 5,000 TCRs. To build CDR3 similarity networks, amino acid triplet string-kernel similarity was used, and CDR3s were connected when their pairwise similarity was above 0.82. TCRdb reprocessed the public reads (quality trimming at Q25 with fastp, clone calling with MiXCR) and kept in-frame beta chains. Each entry is one CDR3 protein sequence, shown with its most common DNA and genes. TCRdb's processing, not the study's, gives the V and J calls here. This sample gives under 40,000 distinct CDR3 sequences in total; roughly 5% of them show up just once. The top ten constitute about a quarter of the sample.

This clonotype was seen repeatedly, ten times or more. No cognate antigen has been identified for it. Base qualities are not provided; no much larger clone lies one nucleotide away. This TCR was recovered from a female donor with early-stage non-small cell lung cancer. The rearranged segments are TRBV27 and TRBJ2-7, with 9 central nucleotides matching TRBD1. Sequencing used PBMCs, obtained at surgery. The CDR3 corresponds to CASSEEPGQGPYEQYF. The nucleotide sequence reads TGTGCCAGCAGTGAAGAGCCGGGACAGGGACCCTACGAGCAGTACTTC.